This T cell receptor (beta chain) was recovered during a study of neurological immune-mediated disorders. Study conclusions and caveats: The study phylogenetically grouped the repertoires of 18 of 34 multiple sclerosis patients into one related-CDR3 cluster, a possible signature.

MiXCR, applied by TCRdb to the 5' RACE reads, yields one record per CDR3 protein. In the table there are roughly 75,000 distinct CDR3 sequences, 2% to 3% of which are singletons. CDR1 and CDR2 (germline): SGHTA, FQGNSA. The CDR3 runs 12 residues. The V and J ends lost 2 bases and 6 bases respectively, with 8 bases between them. This clonotype was counted at least ten times. What it binds is unknown. J is TRBJ2-7 and V is TRBV7-2; unclear D gene. The clonotype was recovered from a woman between 25 and 40 years old with multiple sclerosis. The sample taken for sequencing was PBMCs. This chain's CDR3 is CASSLKTGEQYF. Written as DNA, the CDR3 is TGTGCCAGCAGCTTAAAAACTGGCGAGCAGTACTTC.